A single sample gave rise to the 27 T cell receptor beta chains below, sequenced in a study of blood T cell repertoires in COVID-19. Method: immunoSEQ multiplex PCR; TCRdb's copy keeps in-frame clones and lacks some. The sample yields about 90,000 clones, roughly three quarters seen once. The sequencing sample was made of peripheral blood. Every receptor here comes from an elderly woman with acute or convalescent COVID-19.

This chain uses TRBV6-4 with TRBJ1-5; 8 bases are shared with TRBD1. The germline gives CDR1 MRHNA, CDR2 SNTAGT. The CDR3 is 14 amino acids. V lost 6 bases, J lost 6 bases, and 7 bases stayed unmatched. The CDR3, as DNA: TGTGCCAGCAGCCCCGGACAGGGCGGTCAGCCCCAGCATTTT. This gives the protein CASSPGQGGQPQHF.

The gene calls are TRBV18 and TRBJ2-7, with unresolved D. V was clipped by 3 bases and J by 2 bases, with 17 bases between them. The CDR3 length is 16 residues. CDR1 is KGHSH, CDR2 LQKENI, per germline. CDR3 DNA: TGTGCCAGCTCACCCCCGAATGAGCCCTCTACCTACGAGCAGTACTTC. It translates to CASSPPNEPSTYEQYF.

The chain couples TRBV27 to TRBJ2-7; 13 nucleotides agree with TRBD2. The CDR3 runs 15 residues. The germline gives CDR1 MNHEY, CDR2 SMNVEV (reference sequence). J lost 1 base, V lost 5 bases, and 2 bases had no gene match. The CDR3 DNA sequence: TGTGCCAGCAGTACTAGCGGGGGGGGTTCCTACGAGCAGTACTTC. This translates into CASSTSGGGSYEQYF.

The CDR3 is CASSDKGQGDSPLHF. DNA for the CDR3: TGTGCCAGTTCTGACAAGGGACAGGGTGATTCACCCCTCCACTTT. The gene calls are TRBV19 and TRBJ1-6, with 9 bases aligning to TRBD1. Per germline, CDR1 LNHDA and CDR2 SQIVND (reference sequence). V shed 8 bases and J 8 bases; nucleotides not matched to a gene: 10. This CDR3 is 15 amino acids long.

The chain recombines TRBV19 with TRBJ2-3; the match to TRBD1 covers 10 bases. CDR1 is LNHDA and CDR2 is SQIVND in the germline V gene (reference sequence). The CDR3 has 15 residues. V lost 6 bases and J lost 1; bases outside the gene matches: 4. The DNA for the CDR3 is TGTGCCAGTAGCGACGACAGGGGGCGCACAGATACGCAGTATTTT. Translation: CASSDDRGRTDTQYF.

This clone was found a few times. The chain joins TRBV4-1 to TRBJ1-1, with D hard to call. CDR3 size: 16 residues. V shed 2 bases and J shed 0 bases, with 13 bases lying between them. The V gene's germline CDR1 is MGHRA and CDR2 YSYEKL. CDR3 protein: CASSQSVAFLNTEAFF. The DNA for the CDR3 is TGCGCCAGCAGCCAATCCGTTGCGTTTTTGAACACTGAAGCTTTCTTT.

The CDR3 is CASTLQGGDTDTQYF. CDR3 nucleotides: TGTGCCAGCACCCTACAGGGTGGGGACACAGATACGCAGTATTTT. The chain links TRBV2 to TRBJ2-3, with D possibly TRBD1 on 6 matching bases. Germline assignment: CDR1 SNHLY and CDR2 FYNNEI. V lost 7 bases, J lost 2 bases, and 16 bases lay in between. The CDR3 extends over 15 amino acids.

The J gene is TRBJ1-2, the V gene TRBV4-1; D remains ambiguous. The V end lost 1 base, the J end lost 7 bases, and 10 bases lay between the germline ends. The CDR3 sequence is 13 residues long. Per germline, CDR1 MGHRA and CDR2 YSYEKL. CDR3 sequence: CASSQGDGAGYTF. CDR3 DNA sequence: TGCGCCAGCAGCCAAGGTGATGGAGCTGGCTACACCTTC.

This chain connects TRBV10-3 to TRBJ2-5; possibly TRBD1 for D (7 bases). Per germline, CDR1 ENHRY and CDR2 SYGVKD. The CDR3 sequence is 15 residues long. V lost 2 bases and J 1 base, leaving 11 bases between the germline ends. CDR3 region: CAISESQGGQETQYF. The CDR3 DNA is TGTGCCATCAGTGAGAGTCAGGGGGGCCAAGAGACCCAGTACTTC.

The V gene is TRBV19, the J gene TRBJ2-4; D might be TRBD2 (6 bases). V lost 4 bases to trimming and J lost 15 bases, with 13 bases between them. Looked up from germline, CDR1 is LNHDA and CDR2 is SQIVND (reference sequence). The CDR3 consists of 11 residues. The CDR3 reads CASSTFGGWYF. The CDR3 bases are TGTGCCAGTAGTACCTTCGGGGGTTGGTACTTC. Looking up the rest from reference TRBV19 and TRBJ2-4 gives the full variable domain: DGGITQSPKYLFRKEGQNVTLSCEQNLNHDAMYWYRQDPGQGLRLIYYSQIVNDFQKGDIAEGYSVSREKKESFPLTVTSAQKNPTAFYLCASSTFGGWYFGAGTRLSVL.

The rearrangement links TRBV7-2 to TRBJ1-5; D uncertain. Germline values: CDR1 SGHTA, CDR2 FQGNSA. V gave up 3 bases and J gave up 4 bases, with 16 bases separating them. This CDR3 is 16 amino acids long. In DNA, the CDR3 is TGTGCCAGCAGCTTTACTGGGAGTGGGTCAAATCAGCCCCAGCATTTT. It is translated as CASSFTGSGSNQPQHF. The full variable domain, in which reference TRBV7-2 and TRBJ1-5 provide the parts outside the CDR3, is GAGVSQSPSNKVTEKGKDVELRCDPISGHTALYWYRQSLGQGLEFLIYFQGNSAPDKSGLPSDRFSAERTGGSVSTLTIQRTQQEDSAVYLCASSFTGSGSNQPQHFGDGTRLSIL.

V gene TRBV20-1 combines with J gene TRBJ1-3; D is unresolved. Germline V gives CDR1 DFQATT, CDR2 SNEGSKA (reference sequence). This CDR3 comprises 13 residues. V lost 3 bases to trimming and J lost 2 bases, with 8 bases between them. CDR3 amino acids: CSASSAAGNTIYF. CDR3 sequence (DNA): TGCAGTGCTAGTAGCGCCGCTGGAAACACCATATATTTT.

The chain recombines TRBV9 with TRBJ2-2; perhaps TRBD2 as D (6 bases). The CDR3 covers 15 residues. Germline V CDR1 and CDR2: SGDLS, YYNGEE. The V and J ends lost 4 bases and 8 bases respectively, with 18 bases between them. Written as DNA, the CDR3 is TGTGCCAGCAGCTCCGGAGGGACTCTCGGGGGGGAGCTGTTTTTT. Translation gives CASSSGGTLGGELFF. The full variable domain, completed using reference TRBV9 and TRBJ2-2, is DSGVTQTPKHLITATGQRVTLRCSPRSGDLSVYWYQQSLDQGLQFLIQYYNGEERAKGNILERFSAQQFPDLHSELNLSSLELGDSALYFCASSSGGTLGGELFFGEGSRLTVL.

This clone has ten or more counts. This rearrangement joins TRBV19 to TRBJ2-3; 10 bases match TRBD2. This CDR3 comprises 16 residues. V lost 7 bases to trimming and J lost 4 bases; unmatched junction nucleotides: 11. Per germline, CDR1 LNHDA and CDR2 SQIVND (reference sequence). The CDR3 protein is CASNPISGRAPDTQYF. CDR3 nucleotide sequence: TGTGCCAGTAACCCCATAAGCGGGAGGGCCCCAGATACGCAGTATTTT. The variable domain in full, with the rest retrieved from reference TRBV19 and TRBJ2-3, is DGGITQSPKYLFRKEGQNVTLSCEQNLNHDAMYWYRQDPGQGLRLIYYSQIVNDFQKGDIAEGYSVSREKKESFPLTVTSAQKNPTAFYLCASNPISGRAPDTQYFGPGTRLTVL.

This clone is a singleton in its sample. This rearrangement joins TRBV7-2 to TRBJ2-5; 13 positions match TRBD2. The CDR3 runs to 16 residues. Germline trimming cut 3 bases from V and 0 bases from J; bases unmatched to any gene: 1. In germline, CDR1 is SGHTA, CDR2 FQGNSA. DNA for the CDR3: TGTGCCAGCAGCTTGACTAGCGGGGGGTACCAAGAGACCCAGTACTTC. This codes for CASSLTSGGYQETQYF. Using reference TRBV7-2 and TRBJ2-5 for the parts outside the CDR3, the full variable domain is GAGVSQSPSNKVTEKGKDVELRCDPISGHTALYWYRQSLGQGLEFLIYFQGNSAPDKSGLPSDRFSAERTGGSVSTLTIQRTQQEDSAVYLCASSLTSGGYQETQYFGPGTRLLVL.

In its sample, this clone was seen a few times. This chain connects TRBV27 to TRBJ2-7; D unclear. The germline V and J ends were trimmed by 3 bases and 3 bases, with 9 bases remaining between them. CDR3 length equals 13 residues. Germline CDR1 is MNHEY and CDR2 is SMNVEV (reference sequence). This chain's CDR3 is CASSFNRYYEQYF. CDR3 in DNA: TGTGCCAGCAGTTTCAACAGATACTACGAGCAGTACTTC.

This chain joins TRBV2 and TRBJ2-5; the match to TRBD2 covers 10 bases. This CDR3 contains 14 residues. V shed 6 bases, J shed 5 bases, and the junction held 6 bases outside the gene matches. Germline V gene lookup returns CDR1 SNHLY and CDR2 FYNNEI. The CDR3 protein is CASRVGLAKETQYF. The CDR3 DNA reads as TGTGCCAGCAGAGTGGGACTAGCGAAGGAGACCCAGTACTTC.

This clone was found a few times. The same CDR3 is also encoded by other DNA sequences in this sample. V is TRBV2 and J is TRBJ1-1; D is unresolved. Germline V gives CDR1 SNHLY, CDR2 FYNNEI. The germline V and J ends were trimmed by 2 bases and 2 bases, with 6 bases remaining between them. This CDR3 comprises 13 residues. CDR3 sequence: CASSEQVNTEAFF. In DNA form, the CDR3 reads TGTGCCAGCAGTGAACAGGTAAACACTGAAGCTTTCTTT.

The gene calls are TRBV7-6 and TRBJ2-2; possibly TRBD2 for D (6 bases). Trimming left V 8 bases short and J 6 bases short, with 16 bases between. CDR3 size: 14 residues. Germline CDR1 SGHVS, CDR2 FNYEAQ. CDR3: CASSKGSSAGELFF. In DNA form, the CDR3 reads TGTGCCAGCTCGAAGGGGTCTAGCGCCGGGGAGCTGTTTTTT.

In this sample, this clone turned up a few times. CDR3 nucleotide sequence: TGCAGTGCTAGAGATGAGCCAGGCTACACCTTC. Its protein product is CSARDEPGYTF. J is TRBJ1-2 and V is TRBV20-1; D is undetermined. V gave up 0 bases and J gave up 8 bases, with 7 bases separating them. This CDR3 is built from 11 residues. Germline V gene lookup returns CDR1 DFQATT and CDR2 SNEGSKA (reference sequence).

The chain employs TRBV19 and TRBJ1-4; 9 nucleotides align to TRBD1. Germline CDR1 is LNHDA and CDR2 is SQIVND (reference sequence). V was clipped by 6 bases and J by 8 bases; unmatched bases: 4. CDR3 size: 13 residues. Here the CDR3 DNA reads TGTGCCAGTAGAACCGGACAGGGGGAAAAACTGTTTTTT. Translation gives CASRTGQGEKLFF. Filled out from reference TRBV19 and TRBJ1-4, the complete variable domain reads DGGITQSPKYLFRKEGQNVTLSCEQNLNHDAMYWYRQDPGQGLRLIYYSQIVNDFQKGDIAEGYSVSREKKESFPLTVTSAQKNPTAFYLCASRTGQGEKLFFGSGTQLSVL.

This clone turned up a few times. The chain couples TRBV7-3 to TRBJ2-7; 9 positions agree with TRBD1. Per the germline V gene, CDR1 is SGHTA and CDR2 is FQGTGA. The CDR3 spans 14 residues. V lost 5 bases and J lost 13; bases outside the gene matches: 15. The CDR3 reads CASSPSGQGTRIYF. The CDR3 coding sequence is TGTGCCAGCAGCCCAAGCGGACAGGGGACGAGAATTTACTTC.

The chain couples TRBV4-3 to TRBJ1-6; TRBD1 is a possible D gene (5 bases). Trimming shortened V by 5 bases and J by 7 bases, and 18 bases separated the two germline ends. This CDR3 region has 16 residues. Germline-derived CDR1 and CDR2 are LGHNA and YSLEER. The CDR3: CASSYNRNVWNSPLHF. The DNA of the CDR3 is TGCGCCAGCAGCTACAACAGGAACGTCTGGAATTCACCCCTCCACTTT.

The chain carries TRBV12-3 or TRBV12-4 and TRBJ2-5, with D possibly being TRBD1 (6 bases). Between the trimmed V and J ends, which lost 6 bases and 5 bases, there was a span of 10 bases. The CDR3 covers 12 residues. Written as DNA, the CDR3 is TGTGCCAGCAGGGTACAGGGCGAGACCCAGTACTTC. This sequence encodes CASRVQGETQYF.

The chain employs TRBV24-1 and TRBJ2-7, with D possibly TRBD1 on 6 matching bases. Trimming pared 4 bases from V and 4 bases from J, leaving 13 bases between. The germline gives CDR1 KGHDR, CDR2 SFDVKD. CDR3 length: 14 residues. As DNA, the CDR3 is TGTGCCACCAGTGACGCCGGGACACATTACGAGCAGTACTTC. This gives the protein CATSDAGTHYEQYF.

This chain joins TRBV3-1 (or the pseudogene TRBV3-2) and TRBJ1-2, with D possibly being TRBD1 (5 bases). The CDR3 spans 17 residues. Germline loops: CDR1 LGHDT, CDR2 YNNKEL (reference sequence). With 0 bases removed from V and 4 bases from J, the gap between germline ends came to 18 bases. This chain's CDR3 is CASSQDMSQGGIYGYTF. In DNA, the CDR3 is TGTGCCAGCAGCCAAGATATGTCGCAGGGAGGGATCTATGGCTACACCTTC.

The chain couples TRBV4-2 to TRBJ2-7; D ambiguous. Germline assignment: CDR1 LGHNA and CDR2 YNFKEQ. This CDR3 has 15 amino acids. Trimming removed 0 bases from V and 3 bases from J, with 12 bases in between. The CDR3 DNA follows: TGTGCCAGCAGCCAAGAGTTGAGTCCGTACTACGAGCAGTACTTC. Protein: CASSQELSPYYEQYF.